The next 14 T cell receptor beta chains were all read from a single sample in a study of T cell changes during pregnancy in multiple sclerosis. The assay was immunoSEQ multiplex PCR, and TCRdb's table has in-frame clones only and misses some. The data show approximately 100,000 clones, 85% to 95% seen once. This material consisted of peripheral blood, taken in the second trimester of pregnancy. The receptors shown here come from a female donor with multiple sclerosis, enrolled in a pregnancy study.

The chain recombines TRBV19 with TRBJ1-2, with a possible D match to TRBD1 (5 bases). The length of the CDR3 is 17 residues. Germline CDR1 and CDR2: LNHDA and SQIVND (reference sequence). Trimming removed 4 bases from V and 5 bases from J, with 23 bases in between. CDR3 bases: TGTGCCAGTAGTACCCCTCAGGTCCAGTGGGGACTTTATGGCTACACCTTC. Its protein is CASSTPQVQWGLYGYTF. Full variable domain (rest looked up from reference TRBV19 and TRBJ1-2): DGGITQSPKYLFRKEGQNVTLSCEQNLNHDAMYWYRQDPGQGLRLIYYSQIVNDFQKGDIAEGYSVSREKKESFPLTVTSAQKNPTAFYLCASSTPQVQWGLYGYTFGSGTRLTVV.

V usage is TRBV25-1 and J usage is TRBJ1-2; 7 nucleotides align to TRBD1. The CDR3 is 13 residues long. The germline V gene has CDR1 MGHDK and CDR2 SYGVNS. V shed 5 bases and J 3 bases; nucleotides not matched to a gene: 3. In DNA form, the CDR3 reads TGTGCCAGCAGTCTGGGACAGCACTATGGCTACACCTTC. It specifies CASSLGQHYGYTF.

The DNA of the CDR3 is TGCGCCAGCAGCTCGGGACTGATGAACACTGAAGCTTTCTTT. Protein sequence: CASSSGLMNTEAFF. This chain links TRBV5-1 with TRBJ1-1, with D possibly TRBD1 on 5 matching bases. V dropped 3 bases and J dropped 0 bases, with 9 bases sitting between them. The CDR3 spans 14 residues. CDR1 and CDR2 (germline): SGHRS, YFSETQ.

This clone was recorded a few times. The rearrangement joins TRBV6-6 to TRBJ2-1; 8 nucleotides line up with TRBD2. The V gene's germline CDR1 is MNHNY and CDR2 SVGAGI (reference sequence). V shed 2 bases, J shed 5 bases, and the junction held 8 bases outside the gene matches. The CDR3 is 16 amino acids. The CDR3 bases are TGTGCCAGCAGTTACCCCGCGAGCGGGGGAGACAATGAGCAGTTCTTC. Its protein product is CASSYPASGGDNEQFF.

The rearrangement links TRBV30 to TRBJ2-3, with TRBD2 matching over 7 bases. V dropped 3 bases and J dropped 4; count of bases not matched to a gene: 13. This CDR3 spans 16 amino acids. CDR1 is GTSNPN and CDR2 is SVGIG in the germline V gene (reference sequence). The CDR3 nucleotides are TGTGCCTGGAGCGAGCCCGGGGGGAAGAGGTCAGATACGCAGTATTTT. It yields the protein CAWSEPGGKRSDTQYF.

The chain has TRBV5-4 and TRBJ2-4; possibly TRBD1 for D (6 bases). This CDR3 contains 15 residues. Per germline, CDR1 SGHNT and CDR2 YYREEE (reference sequence). The V gene lost 4 bases and the J gene lost 0 bases, with 11 bases spanning the gap. The CDR3 reads CASSEAQGAKNIQYF. The CDR3 nucleotides are TGTGCCAGCAGCGAAGCACAGGGAGCCAAAAACATTCAGTACTTC.

Here the CDR3 DNA reads TGTGCCTGGAGTACCGGGAGAGTCAGGGGGCGGACGGCTTTCTTT. It yields the protein CAWSTGRVRGRTAFF. The genes are TRBV30 and TRBJ1-1, with 8 bases lining up with TRBD1. V dropped 2 bases and J dropped 11; count of bases not matched to a gene: 16. Germline CDR1 is GTSNPN and CDR2 is SVGIG (reference sequence). CDR3 length: 15 amino acids.

This sequence joins TRBV6-5 and TRBJ1-2; tentative D call: TRBD1 (6 bases). V shed 5 bases and J shed 7 bases, with 20 bases lying between them. The CDR3 consists of 15 residues. CDR1 is MNHEY and CDR2 is SVGAGI in the germline V gene. CDR3 bases: TGTGCCAGCAGTGGGCCTACAGGGATAGTAAGTGGCTACACCTTC. Its protein product is CASSGPTGIVSGYTF.

The chain has TRBV18 and TRBJ2-1; the match to TRBD2 covers 7 bases. The CDR3 extends over 14 amino acids. V trimming: 4 bases; J trimming: 6 bases; junction bases outside the gene matches: 6. The V gene's germline CDR1 is KGHSH and CDR2 LQKENI. The CDR3 loop is CASSQEREGNEQFF. The CDR3 DNA reads TGTGCCAGCTCACAGGAGAGGGAGGGCAATGAGCAGTTCTTC. Complete variable domain (other parts from reference TRBV18 and TRBJ2-1): NAGVMQNPRHLVRRRGQEARLRCSPMKGHSHVYWYRQLPEEGLKFMVYLQKENIIDESGMPKERFSAEFPKEGPSILRIQQVVRGDSAAYFCASSQEREGNEQFFGPGTRLTVL.

As DNA, the CDR3 is TGTGCCAGCAGCTTACCAGGGGGCCCCTACAATGAGCAGTTCTTC. Amino acid sequence: CASSLPGGPYNEQFF. The chain links TRBV7-9 to TRBJ2-1; 8 positions agree with TRBD1. V trimming: 2 bases; J trimming: 2 bases; junction bases outside the gene matches: 2. The CDR3 is 15 amino acids. Germline V gene sequence: CDR1 SEHNR, CDR2 FQNEAQ (reference sequence). The whole variable domain, remainder taken from reference TRBV7-9 and TRBJ2-1, is DTGVSQNPRHKITKRGQNVTFRCDPISEHNRLYWYRQTLGQGPEFLTYFQNEAQLEKSRLLSDRFSAERPKGSFSTLEIQRTEQGDSAMYLCASSLPGGPYNEQFFGPGTRLTVL.

CDR3 bases: TGTGCCAGCAGATCACCGGGGTCGGGTCAGCCCCAGCATTTT. Amino acid sequence: CASRSPGSGQPQHF. The V gene is TRBV6-6, the J gene TRBJ1-5, with unresolved D. There are 14 residues in the CDR3. Germline V gene sequence: CDR1 MNHNY, CDR2 SVGAGI (reference sequence). The germline V and J ends were trimmed by 6 bases and 6 bases, with 15 bases remaining between them.

The chain couples TRBV9 to TRBJ2-5; TRBD2 matches at 8 bases. The germline gives CDR1 SGDLS, CDR2 YYNGEE. The CDR3 is 13 residues long. Trimming removed 3 bases from V and 3 bases from J; junction bases left unmatched: 1. DNA of the CDR3: TGTGCCAGCAGCGGTAGCGGGGAAGAGACCCAGTACTTC. Translation gives CASSGSGEETQYF.

This clone was observed a few times. The chain links TRBV6-9 to TRBJ1-1; unclear D gene. V shed 8 bases and J shed 4 bases, with 11 bases lying between them. The length of the CDR3 is 12 residues. The germline V gene has CDR1 MNHGY and CDR2 SVAAGI. CDR3 nucleotide sequence: TGTGCCAGCTGCGCGGAGGGCACTGAAGCTTTCTTT. It yields the protein CASCAEGTEAFF.

This chain joins TRBV7-6 and TRBJ1-1; perhaps TRBD1 as D (6 bases). V lost 3 bases to trimming and J lost 5 bases, with 13 bases between them. Per germline, CDR1 SGHVS and CDR2 FNYEAQ. This CDR3 region has 14 residues. The CDR3 DNA sequence: TGTGCCAGCAGCTTTCGGGGGGCTGATACTGAAGCTTTCTTT. This codes for CASSFRGADTEAFF.